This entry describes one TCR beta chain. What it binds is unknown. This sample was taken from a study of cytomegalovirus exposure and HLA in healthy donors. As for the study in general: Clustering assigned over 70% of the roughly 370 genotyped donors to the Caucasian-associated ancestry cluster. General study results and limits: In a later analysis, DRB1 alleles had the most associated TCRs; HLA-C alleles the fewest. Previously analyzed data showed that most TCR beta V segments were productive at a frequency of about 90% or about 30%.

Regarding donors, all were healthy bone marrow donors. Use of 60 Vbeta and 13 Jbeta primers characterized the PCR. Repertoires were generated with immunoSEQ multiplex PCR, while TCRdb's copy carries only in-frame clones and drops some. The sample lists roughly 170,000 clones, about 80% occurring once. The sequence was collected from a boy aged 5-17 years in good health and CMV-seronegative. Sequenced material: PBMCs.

In DNA, the CDR3 is TGTGCCATCAGTGCGGGACAGGGGGCGAACACCGGGGAGCTGTTTTTT. This sequence encodes CAISAGQGANTGELFF. This chain connects TRBV10-3 to TRBJ2-2; 11 bases are shared with TRBD1. Germline V gene sequence: CDR1 ENHRY, CDR2 SYGVKD. Trimming at V came to 4 bases and at J to 0 bases, leaving 1 base not matched to a gene. The CDR3 loop spans 16 amino acids.